What follows describes a single T cell receptor (beta chain). These data come from a study of patients and donors after allogeneic stem cell transplantation. TCRdb recomputed calls from the RT-PCR reads with MiXCR, one row per CDR3 protein. The table shows 900,000 to 1,000,000 distinct CDR3 sequences, with around 17% occurring only once. Trimming took off 5 bases at V and 1 base at J, with 11 bases between the two ends. CDR1 is DFQATT, CDR2 SNEGSKA, per germline (reference sequence). The CDR3 spans 13 residues. The sequence was collected from a human donor who was either an allogeneic HSCT recipient or a stem cell or donor lymphocyte infusion donor (not recorded which). It is not recorded whose cells these are; they may come from a transplant donor. V is TRBV20-1 and J is TRBJ1-1, with unresolved D. Sample: blood, either unsorted or a sorted T cell fraction (not recorded which). The CDR3 nucleotides are TGCAGTGCTGCAGATACAGAGAACACTGAAGCTTTCTTT. This codes for CSAADTENTEAFF.